These 25 T cell receptor beta chains came from one sample sequenced in a study of regulatory T cells in long-lasting Graves disease. Stated time point: persistent/refractory GD, antithyroid drugs over 5 years with positive TRAb. Isolated PBMC RNA provided the starting material for the TCR library. Researchers made TCR beta libraries by using iRepertoire HTBI primers and running Arm-PCR on CDR3 regions. TCRdb reanalysed the multiplex PCR reads using MiXCR and keeps one entry per CDR3 protein. In the table there are 650,000 to 700,000 distinct CDR3 sequences, around 30% of which are singletons. The specimen was peripheral blood mononuclear cells (PBMCs), collected when the disease was refractory, from a patient treated with antithyroid drugs. The receptors come from a female donor with Graves disease.

This clonotype was seen a single time. The chain uses TRBV6-5 and TRBJ2-1, with 8 bases aligning to TRBD2. V shed 2 bases and J 0 bases; nucleotides not matched to a gene: 9. Looked up from germline, CDR1 is MNHEY and CDR2 is SVGAGI. The CDR3 covers 18 residues. CDR3 amino acids: CASSYAGLVGSSYNEQFF. CDR3 nucleotides: TGTGCCAGCAGTTACGCGGGACTAGTGGGAAGCTCCTACAATGAGCAGTTCTTC.

A remark on this clonotype: A much larger clone differs by one base, so this may be a read error. This chain connects TRBV12-3 or TRBV12-4 to TRBJ2-4, with D perhaps assigned TRBD1 or TRBD2 (6 bases each). CDR3 length: 13 amino acids. CDR3 in DNA: TGTGCCAGCAGTTTAGCCGGGGGCAACATTCCGTACTTC. The encoded protein is CASSLAGGNIPYF.

About this clonotype: It may be a read error: a sequence one base away is much more abundant. V and J are TRBV29-1 and TRBJ2-5, with D tentatively TRBD1 or TRBD2 (5 bases each). The CDR3 is 13 amino acids. The germline V gene encodes CDR1 SQVTM and CDR2 ANQGSEA. The germline V and J ends were trimmed by 7 bases and 0 bases, with 12 bases remaining between them. CDR3 sequence: CSAWGGYQETQYF. Written as DNA, the CDR3 is TGCAGCGCTTGGGGCGGGTACCAAGAGACCCAGTACTTC.

This rearrangement joins TRBV5-1 to TRBJ2-7, with TRBD2 identical over 10 bases. The CDR3 is 14 amino acids. V shed 5 bases, J shed 1 base, and the junction held 3 bases outside the gene matches. Germline CDR1 SGHRS, CDR2 YFSETQ. The CDR3 sequence: CASRALAGSYEQYF. The CDR3 nucleotides are TGCGCCAGCAGAGCACTAGCGGGGTCCTACGAGCAGTACTTC.

This clonotype was recorded only once. V gene TRBV6-1 combines with J gene TRBJ1-2; TRBD1 matches at 10 bases. This CDR3 has 15 amino acids. V shed 5 bases, J shed 8 bases, and the junction held 11 bases outside the gene matches. Germline V gives CDR1 MNHNS, CDR2 SASEGT. The CDR3, as DNA: TGTGCCAGCAGTCCTGGTTTCGGACAGGGGGGAGGCTACACCTTC. Translating gives CASSPGFGQGGGYTF.

V usage is TRBV20-1 and J usage is TRBJ1-5; 9 bases map to TRBD1. Germline V CDR1 and CDR2: DFQATT, SNEGSKA (reference sequence). With V trimmed by 5 bases and J by 1 base, 9 bases remained unmatched. The CDR3 loop spans 16 amino acids. The CDR3 DNA follows: TGCAGTGCTGGGGAACCCGGGACAGGGAGCAATCAGCCCCAGCATTTT. Translation gives CSAGEPGTGSNQPQHF.

The gene calls are TRBV9 and TRBJ1-1, with D perhaps TRBD1 (6 bases). Germline CDR1 SGDLS, CDR2 YYNGEE. This CDR3 spans 13 amino acids. Written as DNA, the CDR3 is TGTGCAACCAGGTGGGGGGCAGAGGCTGAAGCTTTCTTT. Protein sequence: CATRWGAEAEAFF. The variable domain in full, with the rest retrieved from reference TRBV9 and TRBJ1-1, is DSGVTQTPKHLITATGQRVTLRCSPRSGDLSVYWYQQSLDQGLQFLIQYYNGEERAKGNILERFSAQQFPDLHSELNLSSLELGDSALYFCATRWGAEAEAFFGQGTRLTVV.

The rearrangement uses TRBV3-1 and TRBJ1-3; the D is unclear. The V gene lost 4 bases and the J gene lost 4 bases, with 5 bases spanning the gap. The CDR3 runs to 12 residues. Per germline, CDR1 LGHDT and CDR2 YNNKEL (reference sequence). The CDR3 spells CASSLPGNTIYF. The CDR3 nucleotides read TGTGCCAGCAGCCTCCCCGGAAACACCATATATTTT.

The rearrangement links TRBV29-1 to TRBJ2-7; D is tentatively TRBD1 or TRBD2 (6 bases each). This CDR3 has 14 residues. V dropped 4 bases and J dropped 8 bases, with 21 bases sitting between them. Germline loops: CDR1 SQVTM, CDR2 ANQGSEA. The CDR3 sequence: CSVGGGGTADQQYF. In DNA form, the CDR3 reads TGCAGCGTTGGAGGAGGGGGAACAGCCGATCAGCAGTACTTC.

The rearrangement links TRBV6-2 or TRBV6-3 to TRBJ1-5; D not resolved. From germline, CDR1 is MNHEY and CDR2 SVGEGT. The germline V and J ends were trimmed by 0 bases and 0 bases, with 6 bases remaining between them. The CDR3 spans 15 residues. DNA of the CDR3: TGTGCCAGCAGTTACTCGATACATAGCAATCAGCCCCAGCATTTT. Encoded protein: CASSYSIHSNQPQHF.

The chain employs TRBV9 and TRBJ1-2; 12 positions match TRBD1. The length of the CDR3 is 16 residues. In germline, CDR1 is SGDLS, CDR2 YYNGEE. V was pared by 4 bases and J by 8 bases, with 12 bases of the junction left unmatched. The CDR3 region is CASSSHRDRGLFGYTF. The DNA for the CDR3 is TGTGCCAGCAGCAGTCACCGGGACAGGGGGCTGTTCGGCTACACCTTC.

Concerning this clonotype: One base away lies a much larger clone, so this may be a sequencing read error. This sequence joins TRBV2 and TRBJ2-5, with D possibly matching TRBD1 (6 bases). Germline CDR1 SNHLY, CDR2 FYNNEI. This CDR3 has 16 residues. V lost 2 bases to trimming and J lost 1 base, with 14 bases between them. CDR3: CASSENRRGLQETQYF. CDR3 DNA: TGTGCCAGCAGTGAAAACCGCAGGGGCCTCCAAGAGACCCAGTACTTC. The full variable domain, rest sourced from reference TRBV2 and TRBJ2-5, is EPEVTQTPSHQVTQMGQEVILRCVPISNHLYFYWYRQILGQKVEFLVSFYNNEISEKSEIFDDQFSVERPDGSNFTLKIRSTKLEDSAMYFCASSENRRGLQETQYFGPGTRLLVL.

This clonotype was seen repeatedly, ten times or more. This sequence joins TRBV12-3 or TRBV12-4 and TRBJ1-2; maybe TRBD1 (6 bases). With 6 bases removed from V and 4 bases from J, the gap between germline ends came to 15 bases. The CDR3 is 14 amino acids. The CDR3 protein is CASSFGGGAYGYTF. The CDR3 DNA follows: TGTGCCAGCAGCTTCGGAGGGGGGGCCTATGGCTACACCTTC.

Turning to this clonotype: The germline gene is not matched at one end of the junction; a read error may be the cause. This chain uses TRBV6-2 or TRBV6-3 with TRBJ1-5; D possibly corresponds to TRBD1 (5 bases). Germline V gene lookup returns CDR1 MNHEY and CDR2 SVGEGT. The CDR3 sequence is 15 residues long. CDR3 sequence reads: CASSSDSYSNQPLHF. The CDR3 nucleotides are TGTGCCAGCAGTTCAGACAGTTATAGCAATCAGCCCCTGCATTTT.

The table lists this clonotype with many counts. J is TRBJ2-7 and V is TRBV6-1; D is uncertain. Germline CDR1 and CDR2: MNHNS and SASEGT. Trimming stripped 7 bases from V and 2 bases from J, with 18 bases between. This CDR3 is built from 15 residues. The CDR3 sequence: CASTPLMTNTYEQYF. Written as DNA, the CDR3 is TGTGCCAGCACCCCCTTAATGACAAATACCTACGAGCAGTACTTC.

The V gene is TRBV12-3 or TRBV12-4, the J gene TRBJ2-1; maybe TRBD1 (6 bases). The length of the CDR3 is 14 residues. Trimming took 6 bases from V and 7 from J, leaving 16 bases between them. CDR3 coding DNA: TGTGCCAGCAGAAATTCCGGGACAACAAATGAGCAGTTCTTC. Protein product: CASRNSGTTNEQFF.

In this sample, this clonotype turned up many times. The genes are TRBV7-2 and TRBJ2-5; 9 bases line up with TRBD2. The CDR3 is 16 residues long. J lost 2 bases, V lost 1 base, and 5 bases had no gene match. Germline assignment: CDR1 SGHTA and CDR2 FQGNSA. The CDR3 DNA follows: TGTGCCAGCAGCTTAGGGCTAGCGGGAAGACAAGAGACCCAGTACTTC. Its translation: CASSLGLAGRQETQYF.

This clonotype was counted only a few times. The chain combines TRBV28 with TRBJ2-3; TRBD2 matches 10 bases. The CDR3 contains 14 residues. In germline, CDR1 is MDHEN, CDR2 SYDVKM. Germline trimming cut 5 bases from V and 6 bases from J; bases unmatched to any gene: 5. CDR3 in amino acids: CASSPSGSADTQYF. Here the CDR3 DNA reads TGTGCCAGCAGTCCTAGCGGGAGTGCCGATACGCAGTATTTT.

J is TRBJ1-4 and V is TRBV7-9; the D gene is possibly TRBD1 (5 bases). In germline, CDR1 is SEHNR, CDR2 FQNEAQ (reference sequence). Deletions cut 5 bases from V and 6 bases from J, with 16 bases between. The CDR3 sequence is 15 residues long. CDR3 residues: CASSPPGTGYEKLFF. For the CDR3, the DNA is TGTGCCAGCAGCCCACCAGGGACTGGTTATGAAAAACTGTTTTTT. The variable domain in full, with the rest retrieved from reference TRBV7-9 and TRBJ1-4, is DTGVSQNPRHKITKRGQNVTFRCDPISEHNRLYWYRQTLGQGPEFLTYFQNEAQLEKSRLLSDRFSAERPKGSFSTLEIQRTEQGDSAMYLCASSPPGTGYEKLFFGSGTQLSVL.

V gene TRBV20-1 combines with J gene TRBJ1-5; D uncertain. Germline V CDR1 and CDR2: DFQATT, SNEGSKA (reference sequence). The CDR3 length is 14 residues. V lost 6 bases, J lost 0 bases, and 12 bases lay in between. DNA of the CDR3: TGCAGTGCAAACGGGATAGTTAGCAATCAGCCCCAGCATTTT. It is translated as CSANGIVSNQPQHF.

J is TRBJ1-3 and V is TRBV27, with D unresolved. CDR3 length: 14 residues. Trimming took 3 bases from V and 3 from J, leaving 9 bases between them. The germline CDR1 and CDR2 sequences are MNHEY and SMNVEV (reference sequence). Here the CDR3 DNA reads TGTGCCAGCAGTTTCGCGGGATATGGAAACACCATATATTTT. Translation gives CASSFAGYGNTIYF.

This clonotype was seen at least ten times. The DNA of the CDR3 is TGTGCCAGCAGTCGCGGCTGGGGTGGTGGCTACACCTTC. Translated: CASSRGWGGGYTF. The V gene is TRBV6-1, the J gene TRBJ1-2; D is undetermined. Germline CDR1 and CDR2: MNHNS and SASEGT. The ends were cut back, 5 bases at V and 7 bases at J, with 14 bases in the middle. The CDR3 has 13 amino acids.

The CDR3 bases are TGTGCCAGTAGTATAGTCGACAGGGGTCTTAGAGAGACCCAGTACTTC. This gives the protein CASSIVDRGLRETQYF. This chain uses TRBV19 with TRBJ2-5, with 8 bases lining up with TRBD1. Germline lookup yields CDR1 LNHDA and CDR2 SQIVND (reference sequence). CDR3 length: 16 residues. Losses at the gene ends were 1 base for V and 4 bases for J; bases not matched to a gene: 8. The full variable domain, with the rest looked up from reference TRBV19 and TRBJ2-5, is DGGITQSPKYLFRKEGQNVTLSCEQNLNHDAMYWYRQDPGQGLRLIYYSQIVNDFQKGDIAEGYSVSREKKESFPLTVTSAQKNPTAFYLCASSIVDRGLRETQYFGPGTRLLVL.

The chain joins TRBV5-1 to TRBJ2-5; 9 positions agree with TRBD1. CDR3 size: 20 residues. Germline trimming cut 4 bases from V and 1 base from J; bases unmatched to any gene: 20. From germline, CDR1 is SGHRS and CDR2 YFSETQ. CDR3 DNA: TGCGCCAGCAGCATAGCAACCGGGACAGGGCGAATCTCAACCCAAGAGACCCAGTACTTC. Protein product: CASSIATGTGRISTQETQYF.

V is TRBV11-2 and J is TRBJ1-2; TRBD1 aligns across 9 bases. Germline CDR1 is SGHAT and CDR2 is FQNNGV. The CDR3 is made up of 17 amino acids. After removal of 5 bases from V and 3 bases from J, the junction contained 13 bases not matched to a gene. The CDR3 reads CASSPGQGIVLDYGYTF. In nucleotides, the CDR3 is TGTGCCAGCAGCCCCGGACAGGGGATCGTGTTGGACTATGGCTACACCTTC.